This entry describes one T cell receptor (beta chain). Some clones are missing from TCRdb's copy, which holds only in-frame ones; the method was immunoSEQ multiplex PCR. The sample yields fewer than 140,000 clones, 71% seen once. The data belong to a study of blood T cell repertoires in COVID-19. Whole-study context: PBMCs, B-cell-depleted T cells, or T cells provided the cDNA or gDNA that made up the material.

This TCR derives from a human donor with acute or convalescent COVID-19. The donor label of this sample is uncertain. The sequenced sample consisted of peripheral blood.

The CDR3 DNA reads as TGTGCCAGCAGCCCCGGGACAGGGACGGGCTATGGCTACACCTTC. Translating gives CASSPGTGTGYGYTF. This rearrangement joins TRBV5-8 to TRBJ1-2; 9 nucleotides match TRBD1. V was clipped by 4 bases and J by 4 bases; unmatched bases: 8. In germline, CDR1 is SGHTS, CDR2 YDEGEE. The length of the CDR3 is 15 residues.